This is a list of T cell receptor beta chains from one sample in a study of cytomegalovirus exposure and HLA in healthy donors. The repertoire was sequenced with immunoSEQ multiplex PCR; TCRdb's copy has only in-frame clones and lacks some. The sample has tens of thousands of clones, 65% to 85% seen once. Sequenced input: PBMCs. These receptors were taken from a woman aged 30 to 39 in good health and CMV-seronegative. CDR3s include the opening cysteine and the closing phenylalanine or tryptophan. Each record gives: J gene, V gene, CDR3 protein.

TRBJ1-1 | TRBV19 | CASWSVGSTEAFF
TRBJ2-5 | TRBV1 | CTSSQLLGGPSEETQYF
TRBJ1-2 | TRBV14 | CASSQILGEHYGYTF
TRBJ2-3 | TRBV6-1 | CASRRGTALTDTQYF
TRBJ2-2 | TRBV6-1 | CASSEEDRPPGELLF
TRBJ2-7 | TRBV5-1 | CASSLGDRGVTYEQYF
TRBJ2-3 | TRBV4-3 | CASSQDPGQAGTDTQYF
TRBJ1-2 | TRBV20-1 | CSARTGEGYTF
TRBJ2-1 | TRBV19 | CASNTGGGSYNEQFF
TRBJ2-1 | TRBV7-8 | CASSSPTRASGSYNGQFF
TRBJ1-2 | TRBV2 | CASNERNYGYTF
TRBJ2-1 | TRBV11-3 | CASSLASYNEQFF
TRBJ1-2 | TRBV7-2 | CASSGDRGHLYGYTF
TRBJ1-2 | TRBV6-1 | CASSEGQGVDGYTF
TRBJ2-4 | TRBV19 | CASSTPTAGDIQYF
TRBJ1-1 | TRBV25-1 | CASSRTGAREAEAFF
TRBJ1-6 | TRBV5-1 | CASSLVGDYADNSPLHF
TRBJ1-1 | TRBV19 | CASSTHQTGRPEAFF
TRBJ1-1 | TRBV11-1 | CASRSGARLIMNTEAFF
TRBJ2-5 | TRBV9 | CASSVAGTGVETQYF
TRBJ2-1 | TRBV29-1 | CSVNFGYNEQFF
TRBJ1-1 | TRBV5-4 | CASTQYEGGRGTEAFF
TRBJ2-7 | TRBV13 | CASSQSYGEQYF
TRBJ1-2 | TRBV19 | CASSQDSIDYGYTF
TRBJ1-1 | TRBV27 | CASRDRGTNTEAFF
TRBJ1-3 | TRBV6-1 | CASSELGGNSGNTIYF
TRBJ2-2 | TRBV29-1 | CSVQVVAGELFF
TRBJ1-1 | TRBV5-6 | CASRSDSMNTEAFF
TRBJ1-1 | TRBV5-6 | CASSSDRGGTEAFF
TRBJ2-5 | TRBV11-3 | CASSLESGRHQETQYF
TRBJ1-1 | TRBV5-1 | CASSLDTGGLDTEAFF
TRBJ1-1 | TRBV13 | CASSLGQGTNTEAFF
TRBJ1-1 | TRBV6-5 | CASSYGGTQAFF
TRBJ2-3 | TRBV30 | CARTSGGDTQYF
TRBJ2-3 | TRBV10-3 | CAIGTSGTDTQYF